A selection of T cell receptor beta chains follows, all from one sample in a study of cytomegalovirus exposure and HLA in healthy donors. The repertoire was sequenced with immunoSEQ multiplex PCR; TCRdb's copy has only in-frame clones and lacks some. This sample contains 150,000 to 200,000 clones. Sequenced material: PBMCs. These receptors all stem from a woman in her sixties or seventies in good health and CMV-seronegative. CDR3s include the opening cysteine and the closing phenylalanine or tryptophan. D genes are given only for firm matches.

J: TRBJ1-3; D: .; V: TRBV29-1; CDR3: CSVERGPGNTIYF; DNA: TGCAGCGTTGAAAGAGGGCCTGGAAACACCATATATTTT
J: TRBJ1-5; D: .; V: TRBV2; CDR3: CASRTGTEKGSNQPQHF; DNA: TGTGCCAGCAGGACCGGGACTGAGAAAGGTAGCAATCAGCCCCAGCATTTT
J: TRBJ1-6; D: TRBD1; V: TRBV2; CDR3: CASTPGQGLPLHF; DNA: TGTGCCAGCACTCCGGGACAGGGTTTACCCCTCCACTTT
J: TRBJ2-2; D: .; V: TRBV5-1; CDR3: CASSPGHTNTGELFF; DNA: TGCGCCAGCAGCCCCGGACACACTAACACCGGGGAGCTGTTTTTT
J: TRBJ2-5; D: TRBD2; V: TRBV10-1; CDR3: CASSAGTSGNGETQYF; DNA: TGCGCCAGCAGTGCCGGGACTAGCGGGAACGGGGAGACCCAGTACTTC
J: TRBJ2-7; D: TRBD2; V: TRBV19; CDR3: CASSIWTSGSYEQYF; DNA: TGTGCCAGTAGTATCTGGACTAGCGGTTCCTACGAGCAGTACTTC
J: TRBJ1-2; D: TRBD1; V: TRBV2; CDR3: CASRETGSRGYTF; DNA: TGTGCCAGCAGGGAGACAGGGTCGAGGGGCTACACCTTC
J: TRBJ1-1; D: TRBD1; V: TRBV6-5; CDR3: CASSPGQAEAFF; DNA: TGTGCCAGCAGTCCAGGACAGGCTGAAGCTTTCTTT
J: TRBJ1-1; D: TRBD1; V: TRBV5-1; CDR3: CASRTGTGANTEAFF; DNA: TGCGCCAGTAGAACCGGGACAGGGGCCAACACTGAAGCTTTCTTT
J: TRBJ2-1; D: TRBD2; V: TRBV15; CDR3: CATSSIGTSGIEQFF; DNA: TGTGCCACCAGCAGCATCGGGACTAGCGGGATTGAGCAGTTCTTC
J: TRBJ2-7; D: .; V: TRBV21-1; CDR3: CASSKSGQGKTYEQYF; DNA: TGTGCCAGCAGCAAAAGTGGACAGGGGAAAACCTACGAGCAGTACTTC
J: TRBJ2-7; D: .; V: TRBV5-4; CDR3: CASSSRTTRGEQYF; DNA: TGTGCCAGCAGCTCGAGGACTACCCGCGGAGAGCAGTACTTC
J: TRBJ2-5; D: TRBD1; V: TRBV14; CDR3: CASSQRVGTGYLWETQYF; DNA: TGTGCCAGCAGCCAACGTGTAGGGACAGGGTACTTGTGGGAGACCCAGTACTTC
J: TRBJ1-4; D: TRBD1; V: TRBV19; CDR3: CASSGQAEPPFNEKLFF; DNA: TGTGCCAGTAGTGGACAGGCCGAACCCCCCTTTAATGAAAAACTGTTTTTT
J: TRBJ1-1; D: .; V: TRBV21-1; CDR3: CASSRDRGNYTEAFF; DNA: TGTGCCAGCAGTCGGGACAGGGGGAACTACACTGAAGCTTTCTTT
J: TRBJ2-3; D: TRBD2; V: TRBV27; CDR3: CASSSLAGGQTDTQYF; DNA: TGTGCCAGCAGTTCACTAGCGGGAGGGCAAACAGATACGCAGTATTTT
J: TRBJ1-2; D: TRBD1; V: TRBV25-1; CDR3: CASSEPGGGYGYTF; DNA: TGTGCCAGCAGTGAACCAGGGGGAGGCTATGGCTACACCTTC
J: TRBJ1-2; D: .; V: TRBV5-6; CDR3: CASSRVQINYGYTF; DNA: TGTGCCAGCAGCCGAGTACAGATTAACTATGGCTACACCTTC
J: TRBJ2-7; D: .; V: TRBV9; CDR3: CASSVGDSEYEQYF; DNA: TGTGCCAGCAGCGTAGGGGACTCCGAATACGAGCAGTACTTC
J: TRBJ2-7; D: TRBD1; V: TRBV10-3; CDR3: CATGTGQGSYEQYF; DNA: TGTGCCACAGGAACTGGACAGGGCTCCTACGAGCAGTACTTC
J: TRBJ2-7; D: TRBD1; V: TRBV6-1; CDR3: CASRGQGINEQYF; DNA: TGTGCCAGCAGGGGACAGGGCATCAACGAGCAGTACTTC
J: TRBJ2-2; D: .; V: TRBV7-3; CDR3: CASSSAVPTGELFF; DNA: TGTGCCAGCAGCTCAGCGGTCCCAACCGGGGAGCTGTTTTTT
J: TRBJ1-5; D: TRBD1; V: TRBV2; CDR3: CASSADRGQGQPQHF; DNA: TGTGCCAGCAGTGCTGACAGGGGGCAGGGTCAGCCCCAGCATTTT
J: TRBJ1-1; D: .; V: TRBV4-3; CDR3: CASSQGRQDTEAFF; DNA: TGCGCCAGCAGCCAAGGCCGTCAGGACACTGAAGCTTTCTTT
J: TRBJ2-3; D: TRBD1; V: TRBV7-9; CDR3: CASSLGTGSTDTQYF; DNA: TGTGCCAGCAGCTTAGGGACAGGTAGCACAGATACGCAGTATTTT
J: TRBJ1-3; D: TRBD1; V: TRBV19; CDR3: CASSMLWGQGPSGNTIYF; DNA: TGTGCCAGTAGTATGCTATGGGGACAGGGACCCTCTGGAAACACCATATATTTT
J: TRBJ2-7; D: .; V: TRBV6-1; CDR3: CASIKQGGIIYEQYF; DNA: TGTGCCAGCATCAAACAGGGGGGGATTATATACGAGCAGTACTTC
J: TRBJ1-2; D: .; V: TRBV14; CDR3: CASSQQTDYGYTF; DNA: TGTGCCAGCAGCCAACAGACAGACTATGGCTACACCTTC
J: TRBJ1-2; D: .; V: TRBV11-2; CDR3: CASSPRFGSYGYTF; DNA: TGTGCCAGCAGCCCGAGATTTGGTAGCTATGGCTACACCTTC
J: TRBJ2-7; D: .; V: TRBV4-2; CDR3: CASSQVGRTYEQYF; DNA: TGTGCCAGCAGCCAAGTAGGCAGGACCTACGAGCAGTACTTC
J: TRBJ1-1; D: .; V: TRBV29-1; CDR3: CSVMPRLNTEAFF; DNA: TGCAGCGTGATGCCGAGGTTGAACACTGAAGCTTTCTTT
J: TRBJ1-4; D: TRBD1; V: TRBV2; CDR3: CAVRDSNEKLFF; DNA: TGTGCCGTGCGGGACAGTAATGAAAAACTGTTTTTT
J: TRBJ1-2; D: TRBD1; V: TRBV11-2; CDR3: CASSSGTGETGYTF; DNA: TGTGCCAGCAGCTCCGGGACAGGGGAGACTGGCTACACCTTC
J: TRBJ1-5; D: TRBD1; V: TRBV25-1; CDR3: CASSDGRGRYQPQHF; DNA: TGTGCCAGCAGTGATGGCAGGGGGCGGTATCAGCCCCAGCATTTT
J: TRBJ2-5; D: .; V: TRBV7-6; CDR3: CASSSRGQETQYF; DNA: TGTGCCAGCAGCAGCAGGGGCCAAGAGACCCAGTACTTC
J: TRBJ1-5; D: TRBD1; V: TRBV27; CDR3: CASSLIGSEGALSQPQHF; DNA: TGTGCCAGCAGTTTAATCGGATCGGAGGGGGCACTAAGTCAGCCCCAGCATTTT
J: TRBJ1-2; D: TRBD1; V: TRBV19; CDR3: CASSQTGIGYTF; DNA: TGTGCCAGTAGCCAGACAGGGATTGGCTACACCTTC